Following are 13 T cell receptor beta chains from one sample sequenced in a study of shared clonotypes between healthy human individuals. The assay was immunoSEQ multiplex PCR, and TCRdb's table has in-frame clones only and misses some. Counted here are a few hundred thousand clones, less than 98% occurring once; the ten biggest clones make up about 0.06%. Material: naive CD4+ T cells sorted from blood. As for subset: CD45RA+ positively selected. These receptors came from a young woman in good health.

Only one count was recorded for this clone. CDR3 amino acids: CASSFPAVNYGYTF. In nucleotides, the CDR3 is TGTGCCAGCAGTTTTCCCGCGGTAAACTATGGCTACACCTTC. The chain carries TRBV28 and TRBJ1-2; D not resolved. Germline V gives CDR1 MDHEN, CDR2 SYDVKM. The CDR3 length is 14 residues. Trimming stripped 3 bases from V and 2 bases from J, with 10 bases between.

V gene TRBV19 combines with J gene TRBJ2-1, with no clear D. This CDR3 contains 14 residues. The V gene lost 0 bases and the J gene lost 16 bases, with 19 bases spanning the gap. Germline V CDR1 and CDR2: LNHDA, SQIVND (reference sequence). This chain's CDR3 is CASSIDPDLRLYFF. In nucleotides, the CDR3 is TGTGCCAGTAGTATAGATCCAGACCTTCGTCTCTACTTCTTC.

V usage is TRBV5-1 and J usage is TRBJ2-3, with TRBD2 matching 13 bases. The CDR3 loop spans 17 amino acids. Germline loops: CDR1 SGHRS, CDR2 YFSETQ. V dropped 3 bases and J dropped 6; count of bases not matched to a gene: 10. The CDR3 nucleotides are TGCGCCAGCAGCTCGGGACAGGGGACTAGCGGGACCGATACGCAGTATTTT. As protein: CASSSGQGTSGTDTQYF.

This rearrangement joins TRBV5-1 to TRBJ1-5; tentatively, D is TRBD1 (6 bases). V was trimmed by 4 bases and J by 3 bases, leaving 14 bases between them. The CDR3 covers 15 residues. CDR1 is SGHRS and CDR2 is YFSETQ in the germline V gene. The CDR3 sequence: CASSPGEGLNQPQHF. The DNA for the CDR3 is TGCGCCAGCAGCCCAGGGGAGGGCCTCAATCAGCCCCAGCATTTT.

The V and J genes are TRBV28 and TRBJ2-1; 7 positions match TRBD1. This CDR3 spans 15 amino acids. The V gene's germline CDR1 is MDHEN and CDR2 SYDVKM. Germline trimming cut 7 bases from V and 6 bases from J; bases unmatched to any gene: 12. CDR3 sequence reads: CASTEPGTAGNEQFF. In nucleotides, the CDR3 is TGTGCCAGCACCGAGCCCGGGACAGCCGGCAATGAGCAGTTCTTC.

The chain has TRBV19 and TRBJ2-1; no reliable D call. CDR1 and CDR2 from the germline V gene are LNHDA and SQIVND (reference sequence). The V end was cut by 2 bases, the J end by 2 bases, with 10 bases between. The CDR3 spans 15 residues. The CDR3 loop is CASSISRVAYNEQFF. CDR3 coding DNA: TGTGCCAGTAGTATAAGCCGGGTTGCCTACAATGAGCAGTTCTTC.

The V gene is TRBV28, the J gene TRBJ2-7; D may be TRBD1 or TRBD2 (5 bases each). Trimming cost V 5 bases and J 2 bases, with 13 bases left between them. CDR1 MDHEN and CDR2 SYDVKM come from the germline V gene. There are 14 residues in the CDR3. Here the CDR3 DNA reads TGTGCCAGCAGTCCCCTCGGGACGGCCTACGAGCAGTACTTC. Translation: CASSPLGTAYEQYF.

The V gene is TRBV7-9, the J gene TRBJ2-5, with D possibly being TRBD1 or TRBD2 (6 bases each). Germline V lookup: CDR1 SEHNR, CDR2 FQNEAQ (reference sequence). Trimming pared 0 bases from V and 1 base from J, leaving 12 bases between. The CDR3 is 16 amino acids. The CDR3 nucleotides read TGTGCCAGCAGCTTAGCGGTAGGGGGAGGCCAAGAGACCCAGTACTTC. This codes for CASSLAVGGGQETQYF.

This sequence joins TRBV15 and TRBJ1-2; perhaps TRBD1 as D (6 bases). Germline V gene data show CDR1 as LNHNV and CDR2 as YYDKDF (reference sequence). Trimming took 0 bases from V and 7 from J, leaving 15 bases between them. CDR3 size: 15 residues. CDR3 amino acids: CATSRDYRTGAGYTF. The CDR3 DNA is TGTGCCACCAGCAGAGATTACCGGACGGGGGCTGGCTACACCTTC.

This chain uses TRBV28 with TRBJ2-7; tentative D call: TRBD2 (5 bases). CDR3 size: 15 residues. V was cut by 6 bases and J by 0 bases, with 15 bases left in between. CDR1 MDHEN and CDR2 SYDVKM come from the germline V gene. This chain's CDR3 is CASSLTSNPSYEQYF. The CDR3 DNA reads TGTGCCAGCAGCCTCACTAGTAACCCCTCCTACGAGCAGTACTTC.

The chain joins TRBV5-1 to TRBJ2-3; D possibly uses TRBD1 or TRBD2 (7 bases each). The CDR3 spans 15 residues. From germline, CDR1 is SGHRS and CDR2 YFSETQ. V was trimmed by 4 bases and J by 4 bases, leaving 16 bases between them. CDR3 sequence (DNA): TGCGCCAGCAGCCCACAGGGGAGGGGCGCAGATACGCAGTATTTT. Translation: CASSPQGRGADTQYF.

The chain employs TRBV6-4 and TRBJ2-1, with 10 bases that match TRBD2. Germline CDR1 reads MRHNA; CDR2 reads SNTAGT. The J segment lost 3 bases and the V segment lost 5 bases, leaving 4 bases of the junction unmatched. The CDR3 runs 15 residues. This CDR3 reads CASSILAGYYNEQFF. The CDR3 DNA follows: TGTGCCAGCAGTATACTAGCGGGGTACTACAATGAGCAGTTCTTC.

The chain carries TRBV7-6 and TRBJ2-5; D not certain. The ends were cut back, 3 bases at V and 2 bases at J, with 7 bases in the middle. CDR1 and CDR2 from the germline V gene are SGHVS and FNYEAQ. This CDR3 is built from 13 residues. The CDR3 region is CASSFIRQETQYF. DNA for the CDR3: TGTGCCAGCAGCTTCATCAGACAAGAGACCCAGTACTTC.